This passage covers 8 T cell receptor beta chains from one sample sequenced in a study of human T cells and chemical hapten exposure. TCRdb redid the calling of the RACE reads with MiXCR, one entry per CDR3 protein. The sample consists of 150,000 to 200,000 distinct CDR3 sequences, 24% of them appearing once. Specified time point: patch test 3, about 24 weeks after DPC sensitization. Treatment of the sample: therapeutic diphenylcyclopropenone sensitization with weekly scalp DPC. Sequenced material: whole blood, taken in connection with sensitization to the hapten diphenylcyclopropenone (DPC). These receptors all stem from a woman in her thirties or forties with alopecia areata. Some clones in this sample may be carry-over from other donors' samples.

J is TRBJ2-5 and V is TRBV24-1; D might be TRBD1 or TRBD2, each matching 5 bases. V dropped 4 bases and J dropped 2 bases, with 13 bases sitting between them. CDR1 and CDR2 (germline): KGHDR, SFDVKD. This CDR3 is 15 amino acids long. The CDR3 region is CATSDTGRLQETQYF. Here the CDR3 DNA reads TGTGCCACCAGTGACACGGGACGGCTTCAAGAGACCCAGTACTTC.

The V call is TRBV29-1, the J call TRBJ2-1; the match to TRBD2 covers 8 bases. Germline V gives CDR1 SQVTM, CDR2 ANQGSEA. The CDR3 totals 13 residues. J gave up 9 bases and V 4 bases, and 8 bases lay outside the gene matches. The CDR3 spells CSVGEVAGREQFF. In nucleotides, the CDR3 is TGCAGCGTTGGGGAGGTAGCGGGGCGTGAGCAGTTCTTC.

This chain joins TRBV10-3 and TRBJ2-7; 7 nucleotides agree with TRBD2. CDR3 length: 14 amino acids. In germline, CDR1 is ENHRY, CDR2 SYGVKD. V trimming: 6 bases; J trimming: 2 bases; junction bases outside the gene matches: 7. The CDR3 region is CAISGSGRAYEQYF. DNA of the CDR3: TGTGCCATCAGCGGCTCAGGGAGGGCCTACGAGCAGTACTTC.

This clonotype was picked up a small number of times. The chain carries TRBV30 and TRBJ2-2; maybe TRBD1 (6 bases). The germline V gene encodes CDR1 GTSNPN and CDR2 SVGIG (reference sequence). The CDR3 is 15 residues long. The germline V and J ends were trimmed by 4 bases and 2 bases, with 14 bases remaining between them. The CDR3 coding sequence is TGTGCCTGGATCCAGGGGTTTAAAAACACCGGGGAGCTGTTTTTT. Translated: CAWIQGFKNTGELFF.

This sequence joins TRBV4-1 and TRBJ1-1, with D uncertain. Trimming removed 3 bases from V and 5 bases from J, with 19 bases in between. Germline V CDR1 and CDR2: MGHRA, YSYEKL. The CDR3 loop spans 16 amino acids. For the CDR3, the DNA is TGCGCCAGCAGCCATTACGGCCGGCGCGGGTGGACTGAAGCTTTCTTT. Translating gives CASSHYGRRGWTEAFF.

V usage is TRBV7-2 and J usage is TRBJ2-1; D may be TRBD2 (6 bases). CDR1 is SGHTA and CDR2 is FQGNSA in the germline V gene. The CDR3 is made up of 13 amino acids. Trimming took 3 bases from V and 12 from J, leaving 15 bases between them. In nucleotides, the CDR3 is TGTGCCAGCAGCTTTGGGACGGCGGGGACGCAGTTCTTC. This codes for CASSFGTAGTQFF. The whole variable domain, filled in from reference TRBV7-2 and TRBJ2-1, reads GAGVSQSPSNKVTEKGKDVELRCDPISGHTALYWYRQSLGQGLEFLIYFQGNSAPDKSGLPSDRFSAERTGGSVSTLTIQRTQQEDSAVYLCASSFGTAGTQFFGPGTRLTVL.

The chain couples TRBV5-1 to TRBJ1-1, with TRBD1 matching 9 bases. This CDR3 is built from 14 residues. Trimming took 4 bases from V and 7 from J; bases not matched to a gene: 8. The V gene's germline CDR1 is SGHRS and CDR2 YFSETQ. CDR3 coding DNA: TGCGCCAGCAGCCTTACAGGGGGCTTTGGTGAAGCTTTCTTT. Translation gives CASSLTGGFGEAFF.

The V call is TRBV7-9, the J call TRBJ2-5; the D call may be TRBD1 or TRBD2 (5 bases each). The CDR3 loop spans 15 amino acids. Trimming took off 4 bases at V and 4 bases at J, with 16 bases between the two ends. The V gene's germline CDR1 is SEHNR and CDR2 FQNEAQ (reference sequence). The CDR3 sequence is CASSSQGSGRETQYF. For the CDR3, the DNA is TGTGCCAGCAGCTCGCAGGGAAGTGGGAGAGAGACCCAGTACTTC.